These 9 T cell receptor beta chains were sequenced from one sample in a study of blood T cell repertoires in COVID-19. Using immunoSEQ multiplex PCR, the repertoire was profiled, and TCRdb retains in-frame clones only, with some absent. The sample has 65,000 to 80,000 clones, around 83% seen once. Sequenced input: peripheral blood. Every receptor here comes from a human donor in a cohort sampled during active COVID-19.

The chain joins TRBV6-5 to TRBJ1-1, with no clear D. This CDR3 has 15 residues. Germline CDR1 is MNHEY and CDR2 is SVGAGI. V was shortened by 6 bases and J by 9 bases, with 23 bases between the two germline ends. CDR3: CASSLSLLGSTKAFF. The CDR3 nucleotides are TGTGCCAGCAGCCTTTCCTTACTTGGTTCCACGAAAGCTTTCTTT.

This clone occurred once. The chain carries TRBV3-1 (or the pseudogene TRBV3-2) and TRBJ2-5; 13 bases match TRBD2. The germline V gene has CDR1 LGHDT and CDR2 YNNKEL (reference sequence). The V and J ends lost 4 bases and 4 bases, in that order; junction bases with no gene match: 0. This CDR3 has 14 amino acids. The CDR3: CASSRTSGGETQYF. The CDR3 DNA reads TGTGCCAGCAGCCGGACTAGCGGGGGAGAGACCCAGTACTTC.

The CDR3 is CSVDGILAGGRETQYF. DNA of the CDR3: TGCAGCGTTGACGGGATACTAGCGGGGGGAAGAGAGACCCAGTACTTC. The chain has TRBV29-1 and TRBJ2-5; 12 bases agree with TRBD2. The V and J ends lost 3 bases and 4 bases, in that order; junction bases with no gene match: 9. This CDR3 comprises 16 residues. Germline V lookup: CDR1 SQVTM, CDR2 ANQGSEA. Complete variable domain (other parts from reference TRBV29-1 and TRBJ2-5): SAVISQKPSRDICQRGTSLTIQCQVDSQVTMMFWYRQQPGQSLTLIATANQGSEATYESGFVIDKFPISRPNLTFSTLTVSNMSPEDSSIYLCSVDGILAGGRETQYFGPGTRLLVL.

The chain's CDR3 is CASSQTGGEQYF. The CDR3 DNA follows: TGCGCCAGCAGTCAGACAGGGGGCGAGCAGTACTTC. The genes are TRBV10-2 and TRBJ2-7; 9 bases are shared with TRBD1. Germline V gives CDR1 WSHSY, CDR2 SAAADI. After removal of 5 bases from V and 6 bases from J, the junction contained 2 bases not matched to a gene. The CDR3 loop spans 12 amino acids.

The chain employs TRBV4-2 and TRBJ2-5, with no clear D. Trimming cost V 1 base and J 2 bases, with 8 bases left between them. Germline V CDR1 and CDR2: LGHNA, YNFKEQ. The CDR3 has 14 residues. The CDR3 loop reads CASSQGGAQETQYF. As DNA, the CDR3 is TGTGCCAGCAGCCAAGGAGGTGCACAAGAGACCCAGTACTTC.

This clone appeared a single time. The sample has other DNA sequences that encode this CDR3 too. The gene calls are TRBV18 and TRBJ1-6; 9 nucleotides match TRBD1. CDR1 is KGHSH and CDR2 is LQKENI in the germline V gene. The V segment lost 3 bases and the J segment 7 bases; nucleotides outside the gene matches: 1. This CDR3 is 14 amino acids long. CDR3 sequence (DNA): TGTGCCAGCTCACCCGGGACAGGGAATTCACCCCTCCACTTT. Translation gives CASSPGTGNSPLHF.

This rearrangement joins TRBV6-6 to TRBJ1-5, with D unresolved. The CDR3 is 14 amino acids. The V and J ends lost 1 base and 3 bases respectively, with 7 bases between them. Germline V CDR1 and CDR2: MNHNY, SVGAGI (reference sequence). The CDR3 coding sequence is TGTGCCAGCAGTTACTGGCAGATCAATCAGCCCCAGCATTTT. The encoded protein is CASSYWQINQPQHF.

V gene TRBV5-6 combines with J gene TRBJ1-6, with D perhaps TRBD1 (6 bases). Germline lookup yields CDR1 SGHDT and CDR2 YYEEEE. The V end was cut by 2 bases, the J end by 7 bases, with 13 bases between. The CDR3 extends over 15 amino acids. CDR3 nucleotide sequence: TGTGCCAGCAGCTTACAGGGTTGGGGGAATTCACCCCTCCACTTT. This codes for CASSLQGWGNSPLHF. The full variable domain, with the rest looked up from reference TRBV5-6 and TRBJ1-6, is DAGVTQSPTHLIKTRGQQVTLRCSPKSGHDTVSWYQQALGQGPQFIFQYYEEEERQRGNFPDRFSGHQFPNYSSELNVNALLLGDSALYLCASSLQGWGNSPLHFGNGTRLTVT.

In this sample, this clone turned up once. The chain carries TRBV7-8 and TRBJ2-1; 8 nucleotides match TRBD1. Germline V CDR1 and CDR2: SGHVS, FQNEAQ. The CDR3 consists of 14 residues. Trimming at V came to 4 bases and at J to 5 bases, leaving 4 bases not matched to a gene. The CDR3 DNA is TGTGCCAGCAGCTCGGACAGGGTTAACAATGAGCAGTTCTTC. Its protein product is CASSSDRVNNEQFF.